The clone carrying this TCR beta chain showed up just a few times. This specimen comes from a study of control samples from healthy donors and cancer patients. V gave up 0 bases and J gave up 4 bases, with 7 bases separating them. From germline, CDR1 is LGHDT and CDR2 YNNKEL (reference sequence). The CDR3 has 14 amino acids. TCRdb's copy holds only in-frame clones and misses some; the assay was immunoSEQ multiplex PCR. Here the sample spans about 150,000 clones, about 93% being singletons. The gene calls are TRBV3-1 (or the pseudogene TRBV3-2) and TRBJ1-5; D not resolved. This clonotype was obtained from a man between 45 and 60 years old in good health. The material sequenced was blood. CDR3 in DNA: TGTGCCAGCAGCCAAGATACAGATAATCAGCCCCAGCATTTT. Residues: CASSQDTDNQPQHF.